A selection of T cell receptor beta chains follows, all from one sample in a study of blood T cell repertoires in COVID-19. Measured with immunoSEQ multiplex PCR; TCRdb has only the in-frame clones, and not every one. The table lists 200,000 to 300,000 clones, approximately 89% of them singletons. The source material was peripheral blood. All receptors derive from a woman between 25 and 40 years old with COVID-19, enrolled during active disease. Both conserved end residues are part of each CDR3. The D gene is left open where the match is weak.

CDR3: CASSLTGAETIQETQYF
D: TRBD1
V: TRBV7-9

CDR3: CASSDMDGGHSPLHF
D: -
V: TRBV6-4

CDR3: CAISDQDSRNEKLFF
D: -
V: TRBV10-3

CDR3: CASSRHISGNTGELFF
D: -
V: TRBV6-4

CDR3: CASSQESFRVGGYTF
D: -
V: TRBV3-1/TRBV3-2

CDR3: CASSPRQGADTEAFF
D: TRBD1
V: TRBV7-8

CDR3: CSALRGGGYTF
D: -
V: TRBV29-1

CDR3: CASSSRRTGSDEQFF
D: TRBD1
V: TRBV5-8

CDR3: CASSESRGRADTQYF
D: -
V: TRBV10-1

CDR3: CASRGQTNTEAFF
D: TRBD1
V: TRBV12-3/TRBV12-4

CDR3: CASTPRELRGEQYF
D: -
V: TRBV3-1/TRBV3-2

CDR3: CASSPGGSLSYNEQFF
D: TRBD1
V: TRBV4-3

CDR3: CASSVLAENTGELFF
D: TRBD2
V: TRBV5-1

CDR3: CASSSSRSPGNTIYF
D: -
V: TRBV7-2

CDR3: CASSPLLAVLAKNIQYF
D: -
V: TRBV21-1

CDR3: CATQTSGSWETQYF
D: TRBD2
V: TRBV6-5

CDR3: CASTPGPARVFNEKLFF
D: -
V: TRBV19

CDR3: CASSSRGREADTQYF
D: TRBD1
V: TRBV27

CDR3: CASSYPGADTQYF
D: -
V: TRBV25-1

CDR3: CASSQPGQGNTEAFF
D: TRBD1
V: TRBV19

CDR3: CASSRTSGTDTQYF
D: TRBD2
V: TRBV9

CDR3: CASSQGKRSGANVLTF
D: -
V: TRBV3-1/TRBV3-2

CDR3: CASRSTGVRELFF
D: TRBD1
V: TRBV2

CDR3: CASSRYNEQFF
D: -
V: TRBV6-5

CDR3: CASSQVWGRETQYF
D: -
V: TRBV3-1/TRBV3-2

CDR3: CSAAQTGGGTDTQYF
D: TRBD1
V: TRBV29-1

CDR3: CASSSRQGMMGSNEQFF
D: TRBD1
V: TRBV13

CDR3: CASSPRGGPYEQYF
D: TRBD2
V: TRBV3-1/TRBV3-2

CDR3: CASSRDRASNQPQHF
D: TRBD1
V: TRBV19

CDR3: CASSQDLGSTYEKLFF
D: -
V: TRBV4-3

CDR3: CASSSDREVTEAFF
D: TRBD1
V: TRBV7-9

CDR3: CASRDRAFEQFF
D: TRBD1
V: TRBV19

CDR3: CASSFGGISGNTIYF
D: -
V: TRBV28

CDR3: CATSPGWRGEETQYF
D: -
V: TRBV24-1

CDR3: CAWRQAGYTEAFF
D: -
V: TRBV30

CDR3: CASSIFRGRKETQYF
D: -
V: TRBV19

CDR3: CASSGGTSGIPIYNEQFF
D: TRBD2
V: TRBV6-1

CDR3: CASSSEGQGVQPQHF
D: TRBD1
V: TRBV6-5

CDR3: CASSLRRGGNTGELFF
D: TRBD2
V: TRBV7-6

CDR3: CASSQPLAGGNEQYF
D: TRBD2
V: TRBV4-2

CDR3: CASSYLRTSGSNEQFF
D: TRBD2
V: TRBV6-5

CDR3: CASSRTGITEAFF
D: -
V: TRBV4-1

CDR3: CASRYPGQINQPQHF
D: TRBD1
V: TRBV2

CDR3: CASSPMTSSGGASTDTQYF
D: TRBD2
V: TRBV4-1

CDR3: CASSFRAGGSTDTQYF
D: TRBD2
V: TRBV5-5

CDR3: CASSRQGLSNQPQHF
D: TRBD1
V: TRBV19

CDR3: CAASRERDSNQPQHF
D: -
V: TRBV10-3

CDR3: CASRQGLGELFF
D: TRBD1
V: TRBV28

CDR3: CASSYKRGVRDEQFF
D: TRBD2
V: TRBV6-2/TRBV6-3

CDR3: CASRLVRLAGALYNEQFF
D: -
V: TRBV12-2

CDR3: CAWSPLTGFYEKLFF
D: TRBD1
V: TRBV30

CDR3: CASSYPSGANVLTF
D: -
V: TRBV6-2/TRBV6-3